Below, 32 T cell receptor beta chains from the same sample are listed, as sequenced in a study of cytomegalovirus exposure and HLA in healthy donors. The PCR contained 60 Vbeta and 13 Jbeta primers. Measured with immunoSEQ multiplex PCR; TCRdb has only the in-frame clones, and not every one. The sample carries 150,000 to 200,000 clones, 60% to 80% recorded once. Sequenced sample: PBMCs. Receptors were obtained from a man aged 35 to 55 in good health and CMV-seropositive.

CDR3 sequence reads: CASSRQQGIDGYTF. In DNA form, the CDR3 reads TGTGCCAGCAGCCGGCAACAGGGAATCGATGGCTACACCTTC. This sequence joins TRBV5-8 and TRBJ1-2, with D maybe TRBD1 (6 bases). Per the germline V gene, CDR1 is SGHTS and CDR2 is YDEGEE. This CDR3 is built from 14 residues. V lost 4 bases, J lost 6 bases, and 16 bases lay in between. The whole variable domain, remainder taken from reference TRBV5-8 and TRBJ1-2, is EAGVTQSPTHLIKTRGQQATLRCSPISGHTSVYWYQQALGLGLQFLLWYDEGEERNRGNFPPRFSGRQFPNYSSELNVNALELEDSALYLCASSRQQGIDGYTFGSGTRLTVV.

This chain links TRBV29-1 with TRBJ2-2, with 7 bases identical to TRBD2. V shed 5 bases and J 1 base; nucleotides not matched to a gene: 4. This CDR3 region has 14 residues. Germline loops: CDR1 SQVTM, CDR2 ANQGSEA. This CDR3 reads CSVKLAENTGELFF. The CDR3 DNA is TGCAGCGTTAAGCTAGCGGAGAACACCGGGGAGCTGTTTTTT.

The chain uses TRBV27 and TRBJ2-6, with unresolved D. Trimming cost V 5 bases and J 2 bases, with 13 bases left between them. The germline CDR1 and CDR2 sequences are MNHEY and SMNVEV (reference sequence). CDR3 length equals 16 residues. The CDR3 nucleotides read TGTGCCAGCAGTCCTATTGCAAGTACTGGGGCCAACGTCCTGACTTTC. Translation: CASSPIASTGANVLTF.

The CDR3 region has the DNA TGTGCCAGCAGCAAAACGGGACTAGCGGGAAGCCAGACCCAGTACTTC. Residues: CASSKTGLAGSQTQYF. This chain joins TRBV7-3 and TRBJ2-5, with 13 bases that match TRBD2. Germline V lookup: CDR1 SGHTA, CDR2 FQGTGA. V lost 5 bases, J lost 6 bases, and 9 bases stayed unmatched. This CDR3 is built from 16 residues.

This rearrangement joins TRBV11-2 to TRBJ2-1; D unresolved. The CDR3 spans 14 residues. Germline V gene lookup returns CDR1 SGHAT and CDR2 FQNNGV. Trimming pared 0 bases from V and 4 bases from J, leaving 7 bases between. CDR3 sequence reads: CASSLDSVYNEQFF. DNA of the CDR3: TGTGCCAGCAGCTTAGACTCGGTGTACAATGAGCAGTTCTTC.

The CDR3 sequence: CASSFDTSYIEAFF. CDR3 in DNA: TGCGCCAGCAGCTTTGACACGTCCTATATTGAAGCTTTCTTT. This sequence joins TRBV5-1 and TRBJ1-1, with D hard to call. The CDR3 covers 14 residues. V shed 2 bases and J shed 7 bases, with 15 bases lying between them. Germline V CDR1 and CDR2: SGHRS, YFSETQ.

In DNA form, the CDR3 reads TGTGCCAGCAGCCCGACAGGGAGCGAGACCCAGTACTTC. Translation: CASSPTGSETQYF. The chain joins TRBV7-3 to TRBJ2-5, with 7 bases aligning to TRBD1. J lost 5 bases, V lost 5 bases, and 5 bases had no gene match. Germline V CDR1 and CDR2: SGHTA, FQGTGA. This CDR3 is 13 amino acids long.

The chain is built from TRBV2 and TRBJ2-7; 7 bases match TRBD2. With 3 bases clipped from V and 5 bases from J, the junction kept 7 bases outside the gene matches. CDR1 SNHLY and CDR2 FYNNEI come from the germline V gene. CDR3 size: 14 residues. Here the CDR3 reads CASSDKAGVNEQYF. The CDR3 coding sequence is TGTGCCAGCAGTGATAAGGCGGGAGTCAACGAGCAGTACTTC.

The rearrangement uses TRBV20-1 and TRBJ1-6, with D uncertain. The V and J ends lost 1 base and 13 bases respectively, with 8 bases between them. CDR1 and CDR2 from the germline V gene are DFQATT and SNEGSKA (reference sequence). There are 11 residues in the CDR3. CDR3 DNA: TGCAGTGCTAGAGGGAGAGGCCCCCTCCACTTT. Translated: CSARGRGPLHF.

The chain recombines TRBV7-6 with TRBJ2-3; D may be TRBD2 (6 bases). The CDR3 runs 16 residues. Germline V gene lookup returns CDR1 SGHVS and CDR2 FNYEAQ. Trimming removed 5 bases from V and 5 bases from J, with 20 bases in between. The CDR3 loop is CASSQTGTPLVDTQYF. CDR3 DNA sequence: TGTGCCAGCAGCCAAACCGGGACTCCCCTCGTAGATACGCAGTATTTT.

The chain has TRBV9 and TRBJ2-5; a possible D gene is TRBD2 (5 bases). From germline, CDR1 is SGDLS and CDR2 YYNGEE. The V end lost 4 bases, the J end lost 2 bases, and 9 bases lay between the germline ends. The CDR3 is made up of 13 amino acids. The chain's CDR3 is CASSTQRQETQYF. The CDR3 DNA is TGTGCCAGCAGCACCCAGCGGCAAGAGACCCAGTACTTC.

The rearrangement uses TRBV18 and TRBJ1-1; possibly TRBD1 for D (5 bases). Trimming removed 2 bases from V and 3 bases from J, with 13 bases in between. There are 15 residues in the CDR3. Germline V CDR1 and CDR2: KGHSH, LQKENI. The CDR3, as DNA: TGTGCCAGCTCACCAGGGAGGGGTCCGTACACTGAAGCTTTCTTT. It yields the protein CASSPGRGPYTEAFF.

This clone occurred once. A read error may produce the germline difference seen at one junction end. This chain joins TRBV7-9 and TRBJ2-2; D may be TRBD2 (5 bases). The CDR3 is 17 residues long. The germline V gene encodes CDR1 SEHNR and CDR2 FQNEAQ (reference sequence). CDR3 residues: CASSLGWARMNTGEPFF. CDR3 DNA sequence: TGTGCCAGCAGCTTAGGTTGGGCCCGGATGAACACCGGGGAGCCGTTTTTT.

The V and J genes are TRBV28 and TRBJ1-2, with 9 nucleotides matching TRBD1. The CDR3 extends over 15 amino acids. Germline CDR1 reads MDHEN; CDR2 reads SYDVKM. V trimming: 2 bases; J trimming: 4 bases; junction bases outside the gene matches: 5. The CDR3 region has the DNA TGTGCCAGCAGTTTACCCGGGACAGGGAGCTATGGCTACACCTTC. It specifies CASSLPGTGSYGYTF.

The chain couples TRBV5-8 to TRBJ2-1; D is perhaps TRBD2 (6 bases). The CDR3 totals 17 residues. In germline, CDR1 is SGHTS, CDR2 YDEGEE. Between the trimmed V and J ends, which lost 7 bases and 0 bases, there was a span of 20 bases. For the CDR3, the DNA is TGTGCCAGCCGCTATTTATTAGCGGCCAGCTCCTACAATGAGCAGTTCTTC. It yields the protein CASRYLLAASSYNEQFF.

The rearrangement uses TRBV4-2 and TRBJ2-3, with TRBD2 identical over 7 bases. From germline, CDR1 is LGHNA and CDR2 YNFKEQ. The CDR3 is made up of 18 amino acids. V lost 4 bases to trimming and J lost 2 bases; unmatched junction nucleotides: 15. The CDR3 protein is CASSPRLRGTAHTDTQYF. In DNA form, the CDR3 reads TGTGCCAGCAGCCCCCGTTTGCGGGGGACTGCACACACAGATACGCAGTATTTT.

This clone was detected only a few times. V usage is TRBV6-4 and J usage is TRBJ2-3; 8 bases are a match to TRBD2. Germline-derived CDR1 and CDR2 are MRHNA and SNTAGT. Trimming took 4 bases from V and 0 from J; bases not matched to a gene: 0. The CDR3 length is 14 residues. The CDR3 here is CASSASGSTDTQYF. CDR3 nucleotides: TGTGCCAGCAGTGCTAGCGGGAGCACAGATACGCAGTATTTT.

The genes are TRBV28 and TRBJ1-1, with D unresolved. CDR1 and CDR2 (germline): MDHEN, SYDVKM. V lost 6 bases and J lost 0, with 14 bases in between. This CDR3 is built from 15 residues. CDR3 residues: CASSLATAMNTEAFF. CDR3 nucleotide sequence: TGTGCCAGCAGCCTAGCTACAGCTATGAACACTGAAGCTTTCTTT.

The rearrangement joins TRBV15 to TRBJ1-2; TRBD1 matches 7 bases. Germline V CDR1 and CDR2: LNHNV, YYDKDF (reference sequence). The CDR3 loop spans 16 amino acids. With 0 bases clipped from V and 4 bases from J, the junction kept 8 bases outside the gene matches. CDR3 in DNA: TGTGCCACCAGCAGAGAGGGGGTAGAGGGGGCCTATGGCTACACCTTC. Its protein product is CATSREGVEGAYGYTF.

The chain joins TRBV19 to TRBJ1-5; 7 nucleotides match TRBD1. Germline trimming cut 7 bases from V and 1 base from J; bases unmatched to any gene: 4. Per germline, CDR1 LNHDA and CDR2 SQIVND (reference sequence). The CDR3 is 14 amino acids. CDR3 amino acids: CASTGTVSNQPQHF. The CDR3 nucleotides read TGTGCCAGTACCGGGACAGTCAGCAATCAGCCCCAGCATTTT. Looking up the rest from reference TRBV19 and TRBJ1-5 gives the full variable domain: DGGITQSPKYLFRKEGQNVTLSCEQNLNHDAMYWYRQDPGQGLRLIYYSQIVNDFQKGDIAEGYSVSREKKESFPLTVTSAQKNPTAFYLCASTGTVSNQPQHFGDGTRLSIL.

The chain has TRBV7-9 and TRBJ2-7, with 14 bases fitting TRBD2. The CDR3 has 16 amino acids. The V gene's germline CDR1 is SEHNR and CDR2 FQNEAQ (reference sequence). The V gene end was trimmed by 4 bases and the J gene end by 3 bases; junction bases not matched to a gene: 5. As DNA, the CDR3 is TGTGCCAGCAGCTCGAAGGGACTAGCGGGAGACTACGAGCAGTACTTC. It yields the protein CASSSKGLAGDYEQYF.

The chain recombines TRBV15 with TRBJ2-6; unclear D gene. Germline V CDR1 and CDR2: LNHNV, YYDKDF (reference sequence). The CDR3 covers 16 residues. Trimming left V 0 bases short and J 1 base short, with 7 bases between. As DNA, the CDR3 is TGTGCCACCAGCAGAGATAGAGGATCTGGGGCCAACGTCCTGACTTTC. Protein: CATSRDRGSGANVLTF.

V and J are TRBV7-9 and TRBJ2-5; D is possibly TRBD2 (6 bases). Looked up from germline, CDR1 is SEHNR and CDR2 is FQNEAQ (reference sequence). The CDR3 runs 17 residues. Trimming removed 4 bases from V and 2 bases from J, with 20 bases in between. The CDR3 nucleotides read TGTGCCAGCAGCTGGCTTCCCGGGACGGACTATCAAGAGACCCAGTACTTC. It specifies CASSWLPGTDYQETQYF.

The chain carries TRBV5-1 and TRBJ2-5, with 11 bases lining up with TRBD2. The CDR3 is made up of 15 amino acids. V lost 0 bases and J lost 4; bases outside the gene matches: 2. Germline CDR1 SGHRS, CDR2 YFSETQ. CDR3 sequence (DNA): TGCGCCAGCAGCTTGGCCGGGACTAGCGGAGAGACCCAGTACTTC. Amino acid sequence: CASSLAGTSGETQYF.

The chain links TRBV27 to TRBJ2-1; 8 bases are a match to TRBD2. The length of the CDR3 is 17 residues. Germline V gene lookup returns CDR1 MNHEY and CDR2 SMNVEV (reference sequence). The V and J ends lost 5 bases and 9 bases, in that order; junction bases with no gene match: 18. The CDR3 spells CASSASSGTGGRSEQFF. DNA of the CDR3: TGTGCCAGCAGTGCCAGTAGCGGGACGGGGGGGAGGTCTGAGCAGTTCTTC.

Here the CDR3 reads CASSWVGGGLAYNEQFF. The CDR3 bases are TGCGCCAGCAGCTGGGTGGGCGGAGGGTTGGCCTACAATGAGCAGTTCTTC. This chain connects TRBV5-1 to TRBJ2-1; D might be TRBD2 (6 bases). This CDR3 spans 17 amino acids. The V end was cut by 3 bases, the J end by 2 bases, with 18 bases between. Germline CDR1 SGHRS, CDR2 YFSETQ.

The CDR3 DNA is TGCGCCAGCAGCTTGTTCGGAGGGACTGGAAACACCATATATTTT. The encoded protein is CASSLFGGTGNTIYF. The chain couples TRBV5-1 to TRBJ1-3; D is undetermined. The germline gives CDR1 SGHRS, CDR2 YFSETQ. V lost 1 base and J lost 2, with 10 bases in between. The CDR3 loop spans 15 amino acids.

The chain links TRBV19 to TRBJ2-7, with 13 bases aligning to TRBD2. V lost 4 bases and J lost 4; bases outside the gene matches: 13. Germline assignment: CDR1 LNHDA and CDR2 SQIVND (reference sequence). The CDR3 is 18 residues long. This chain's CDR3 is CASSTSPGLAGIGYEQYF. DNA for the CDR3: TGTGCCAGTAGTACCTCACCGGGACTAGCGGGAATCGGGTACGAGCAGTACTTC.

This chain links TRBV18 with TRBJ1-6; D perhaps matches TRBD1 (6 bases). This CDR3 is 17 amino acids long. Trimming cost V 3 bases and J 6 bases, with 18 bases left between them. In germline, CDR1 is KGHSH, CDR2 LQKENI. For the CDR3, the DNA is TGTGCCAGCTCACCGCAGAGTCTGGGGGCGCGTAATTCACCCCTCCACTTT. Translating it yields CASSPQSLGARNSPLHF.

The chain is built from TRBV29-1 and TRBJ2-5; TRBD2 aligns across 11 bases. The CDR3 is made up of 13 amino acids. Trimming took 6 bases from V and 11 from J; bases not matched to a gene: 11. Germline V CDR1 and CDR2: SQVTM, ANQGSEA. This chain's CDR3 is CSVLAGGPREQYF. DNA for the CDR3: TGCAGCGTATTAGCGGGAGGGCCTCGGGAGCAGTACTTC.

The chain has TRBV11-2 and TRBJ2-5; D possibly corresponds to TRBD1 (7 bases). CDR3 length: 16 amino acids. Germline loops: CDR1 SGHAT, CDR2 FQNNGV. V was shortened by 3 bases and J by 1 base, with 15 bases between the two germline ends. CDR3 sequence (DNA): TGTGCCAGCAGCTTGCGGGAAGGGGGCCTCCAAGAGACCCAGTACTTC. Protein: CASSLREGGLQETQYF.

The rearrangement links TRBV7-6 to TRBJ2-3; D remains ambiguous. Trimming removed 1 base from V and 6 bases from J, with 5 bases in between. This CDR3 spans 12 amino acids. CDR1 is SGHVS, CDR2 FNYEAQ, per germline. CDR3 bases: TGTGCCAGCAGCTTAGTTGGCGATACGCAGTATTTT. Translation gives CASSLVGDTQYF.